This T cell receptor beta chain was retrieved from a study of cytomegalovirus exposure and HLA in healthy donors. Study conclusions and caveats: Later analysis demonstrated an association between a missense DCLRE1C variant and TCR beta V- and J-gene trimming.

Regarding donors, all were healthy bone marrow donors. Germline V gene data show CDR1 as SNHLY and CDR2 as FYNNEI. The V and J ends lost 8 bases and 6 bases, in that order; junction bases with no gene match: 4. This CDR3 region has 12 residues. The PCR used 60 Vbeta and 13 Jbeta primers. Produced via immunoSEQ multiplex PCR; TCRdb's table is partial and in-frame only. The sample consists of roughly 110,000 clones, about 70% of them appearing once. This clone was recorded once. Its cognate antigen is unknown. The sample comprised PBMCs. V gene TRBV2 combines with J gene TRBJ2-7; 10 nucleotides match TRBD1. The source is a boy aged 5-17 years in good health and CMV-seronegative. This CDR3 is CASVRDRGEQYF. The DNA of the CDR3 is TGTGCCAGCGTCCGGGACAGGGGCGAGCAGTACTTC.